This T cell receptor (beta chain) was sequenced in a study of vaccination effects on CD4 cells after COVID-19. Pools of viral peptides were used by the ViraFEST assay to expand antigen-specific CD4+ T cells ahead of sequencing. Following a roughly ten-day culture, CD4+ T cells were purified. Each participant was given two doses of one vaccine (BNT162b2 or mRNA-1273). People in the vaccine group had not been infected with SARS-CoV-2 before, and their nucleocapsid antibodies were negative. Culturing of 1.5 million to 2 million PBMC per well took place with around 10 IU/ml IL-2 and approximately 9.1 ug/ml peptides. About this clone: Antigen specificity is unknown.

Germline CDR1 is SGHDT and CDR2 is YYEEEE. The length of the CDR3 is 17 residues. Deletions cut 4 bases from V and 0 bases from J, with 17 bases between. TCRdb keeps only in-frame clones here, not all; method: immunoSEQ multiplex PCR. The profile shows just under 60,000 clones, about 73% of them singletons. This TCR came from a human donor who received a COVID-19 vaccine. The rearrangement joins TRBV5-6 to TRBJ1-5, with D unclear. The sample consisted of CD4+ T cells from PBMCs cultured with HCoV-OC43 spike peptides, taken after COVID-19 vaccination. Stated subset: HCoV-OC43 spike overlapping peptide pool stimulation. As DNA, the CDR3 is TGTGCCAGCAGCCTCCCAATCCGGGCCCATAGCAATCAGCCCCAGCATTTT. Protein: CASSLPIRAHSNQPQHF.